This T cell receptor (beta chain) was captured by sequencing in a study of blood T cells in healthy people across ages. Study details: Roughly one uniquely barcoded beta molecule per two T cells was captured.

The CDR3 covers 13 residues. Trimming left V 0 bases short and J 8 bases short, with 10 bases between. Germline CDR1 LNHNV, CDR2 YYDKDF (reference sequence). Donors ranged from about 6 to 95 years old and were healthy Caucasians in Russia. There are many counts of this clonotype. A second 7 to 11 cycle PCR used barcoded and J-beta primers. TCRdb re-called the 5' RACE reads through MiXCR, storing one row per CDR3 protein. Among about 1.6 million distinct CDR3 sequences, around 36% were seen once, and the ten largest hold 11%. This receptor was obtained from a woman in her thirties in good health. The sample taken for sequencing was blood. The gene calls are TRBV15 and TRBJ2-5, with D perhaps matching TRBD1 (5 bases). The CDR3 region has the DNA TGTGCCACCAGCAGAGATCCTTGGGGCACCCAGTACTTC. It specifies CATSRDPWGTQYF.